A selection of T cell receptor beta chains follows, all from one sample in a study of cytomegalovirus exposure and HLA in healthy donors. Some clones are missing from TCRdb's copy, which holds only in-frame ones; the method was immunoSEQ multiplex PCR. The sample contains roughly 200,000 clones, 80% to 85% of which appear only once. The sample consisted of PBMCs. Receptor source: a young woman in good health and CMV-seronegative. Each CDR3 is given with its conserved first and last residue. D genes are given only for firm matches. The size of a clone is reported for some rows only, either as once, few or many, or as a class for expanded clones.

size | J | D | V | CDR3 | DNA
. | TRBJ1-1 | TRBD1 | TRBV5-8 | CASTLWGQGNTEAFF | TGTGCCAGCACCCTGTGGGGACAGGGGAACACTGAAGCTTTCTTT
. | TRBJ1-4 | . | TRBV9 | CASSVGAGGKLFF | TGTGCCAGCAGCGTAGGGGCGGGGGGAAAACTGTTTTTT
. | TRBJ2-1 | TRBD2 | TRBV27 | CASTPHGRGNEQFF | TGTGCCAGCACCCCCCACGGGCGGGGGAATGAGCAGTTCTTC
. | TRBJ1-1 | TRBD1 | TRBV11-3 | CASSLDGQGVTEAFF | TGTGCCAGCAGCTTAGACGGACAGGGAGTGACTGAAGCTTTCTTT
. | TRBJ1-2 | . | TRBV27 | CASSFGGVGGYTF | TGTGCCAGCAGTTTCGGGGGGGTGGGCGGCTACACCTTC
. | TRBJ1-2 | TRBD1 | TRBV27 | CASSPRGNYGYTF | TGTGCCAGCAGTCCCAGGGGGAACTATGGCTACACCTTC
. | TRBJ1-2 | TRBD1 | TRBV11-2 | CASSRDRAGSYTF | TGTGCCAGCAGCCGGGACAGGGCGGGCAGCTACACCTTC
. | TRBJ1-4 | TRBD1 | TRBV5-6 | CASSLRTGGNEKLFF | TGTGCCAGCAGCTTGAGGACAGGGGGCAATGAAAAACTGTTTTTT
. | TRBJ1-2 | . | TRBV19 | CASSRASDTSYGYTF | TGTGCCAGTAGTAGAGCCTCGGACACGAGCTATGGCTACACCTTC
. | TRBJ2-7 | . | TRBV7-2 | CASSLASAYEQYF | TGTGCCAGCAGCTTAGCCAGTGCCTACGAGCAGTACTTC
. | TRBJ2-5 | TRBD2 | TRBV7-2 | CASSLGLTQETQYF | TGTGCCAGCAGCTTGGGACTAACGCAAGAGACCCAGTACTTC
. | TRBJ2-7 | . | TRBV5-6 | CASSPGGVSRSYEQYF | TGTGCCAGCAGCCCTGGAGGGGTCTCCAGATCCTACGAGCAGTACTTC
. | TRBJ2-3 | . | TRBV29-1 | CSVEVGSLPDTQYF | TGCAGCGTTGAAGTGGGTAGCCTACCAGATACGCAGTATTTT
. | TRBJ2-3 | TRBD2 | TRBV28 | CASSLVLGGLAGEVADTQYF | TGTGCCAGCAGTTTAGTATTGGGGGGACTAGCGGGAGAAGTCGCAGATACGCAGTATTTT
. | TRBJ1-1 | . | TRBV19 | CASSIDLLGGGANTEAFF | TGTGCCAGTAGTATAGATCTATTGGGGGGGGGAGCAAACACTGAAGCTTTCTTT
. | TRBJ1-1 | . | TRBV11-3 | CASSLASVGATEAFF | TGTGCCAGCAGCTTAGCGTCGGTGGGGGCCACTGAAGCTTTCTTT
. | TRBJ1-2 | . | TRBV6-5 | CASSPRDIHYGYTF | TGTGCCAGCAGCCCCCGGGACATTCACTATGGCTACACCTTC
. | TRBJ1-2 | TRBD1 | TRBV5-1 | CASSLGTGPGYGYTF | TGCGCCAGCAGCCTCGGGACAGGGCCAGGGTATGGCTACACCTTC
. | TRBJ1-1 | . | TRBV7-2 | CASSSSPPRTEAFF | TGTGCCAGCAGCTCTTCCCCCCCGAGGACTGAAGCTTTCTTT
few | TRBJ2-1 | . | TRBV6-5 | CASSSQDSYNEQFF | TGTGCCAGCAGTTCCCAGGACAGCTACAATGAGCAGTTCTTC
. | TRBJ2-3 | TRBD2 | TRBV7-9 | CASSLDTSGRSTNTQYF | TGTGCCAGCAGCTTGGATACTAGCGGGAGAAGCACAAATACGCAGTATTTT
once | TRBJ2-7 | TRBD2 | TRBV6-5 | CASRRDSGSEHEQYF | TGTGCCAGCAGACGCGATAGCGGGAGTGAGCACGAGCAGTACTTC
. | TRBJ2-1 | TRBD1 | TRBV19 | CASSMGQGRIDEQFF | TGTGCCAGTAGTATGGGACAGGGAAGGATAGATGAGCAGTTCTTC
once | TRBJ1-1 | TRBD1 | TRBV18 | CASSPGSQGSMAFF | TGTGCCAGCTCACCCGGATCACAGGGGTCTATGGCTTTCTTT
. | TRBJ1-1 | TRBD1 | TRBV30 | CAWTPTGAGTEAFF | TGTGCCTGGACGCCGACAGGGGCTGGTACTGAAGCTTTCTTT
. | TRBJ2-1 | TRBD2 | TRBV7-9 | CASSQLSGTSYNEQFF | TGTGCCAGCAGCCAACTAAGCGGGACTTCCTACAATGAGCAGTTCTTC
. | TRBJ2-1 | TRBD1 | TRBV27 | CASSLQGVSHEQFF | TGTGCCAGCAGTTTACAGGGGGTCTCCCATGAGCAGTTCTTC
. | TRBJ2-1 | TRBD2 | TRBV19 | CASQTPGLASNEQFF | TGTGCCAGCCAAACCCCGGGACTAGCGAGCAATGAGCAGTTCTTC
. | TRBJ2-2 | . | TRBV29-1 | CSVRLGGELFF | TGCAGCGTCCGACTAGGCGGGGAGCTGTTTTTT
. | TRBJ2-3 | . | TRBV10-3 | CAISERVTDTQYF | TGTGCCATCAGTGAGCGGGTAACAGATACGCAGTATTTT
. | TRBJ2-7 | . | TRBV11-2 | CASSHGQGSSYEQYF | TGTGCCAGCAGCCACGGGCAAGGGAGCTCCTACGAGCAGTACTTC
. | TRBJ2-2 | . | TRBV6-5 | CASSYSVETGELFF | TGTGCCAGCAGTTACTCGGTCGAGACCGGGGAGCTGTTTTTT
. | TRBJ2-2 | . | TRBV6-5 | CASSPTGRGGELFF | TGTGCCAGCAGCCCGACAGGCCGGGGCGGGGAGCTGTTTTTT
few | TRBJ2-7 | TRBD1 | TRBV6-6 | CASSMGQLSYEQYF | TGTGCCAGCAGCATGGGACAGCTCTCCTACGAGCAGTACTTC
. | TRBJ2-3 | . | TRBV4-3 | CASSRRASSSTDTQYF | TGCGCCAGCAGCCGGCGGGCTAGCAGTAGCACAGATACGCAGTATTTT
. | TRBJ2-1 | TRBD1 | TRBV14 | CASSQVLDRDSYNEQFF | TGTGCCAGCAGCCAAGTTTTAGACAGGGACTCCTACAATGAGCAGTTCTTC
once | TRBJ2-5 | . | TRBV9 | CASSVAAGQETQYF | TGTGCCAGCAGCGTAGCGGCAGGTCAAGAGACCCAGTACTTC
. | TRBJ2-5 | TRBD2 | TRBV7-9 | CASSPWVAGEPYIKQTQYF | TGTGCCAGCAGCCCATGGGTAGCGGGAGAGCCCTATATCAAGCAGACCCAGTACTTC
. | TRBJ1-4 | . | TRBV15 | CATSRGGALGQGTNEKLFF | TGTGCCACCAGCAGAGGGGGTGCGTTGGGGCAGGGGACTAATGAAAAACTGTTTTTT
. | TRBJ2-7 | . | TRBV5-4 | CASSFGGLEQYF | TGTGCCAGCAGCTTTGGTGGCTTAGAGCAGTACTTC
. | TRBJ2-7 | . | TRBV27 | CASSRRLSPYEQYF | TGTGCCAGCAGTCGCCGACTCAGTCCCTACGAGCAGTACTTC
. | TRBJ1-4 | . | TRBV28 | CASSLRVGGQNEKLFF | TGTGCCAGCAGTTTAAGGGTGGGGGGGCAAAATGAAAAACTGTTTTTT
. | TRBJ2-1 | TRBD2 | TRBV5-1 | CASSWLAGGYNEQFF | TGCGCCAGCAGTTGGTTAGCGGGAGGATACAATGAGCAGTTCTTC
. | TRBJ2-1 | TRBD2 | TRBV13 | CASRSGLLAYNEQFF | TGTGCCAGCAGATCGGGACTACTCGCCTACAATGAGCAGTTCTTC
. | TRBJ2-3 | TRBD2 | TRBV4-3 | CASSQDGAGGDTDTQYF | TGCGCCAGCAGCCAAGATGGGGCGGGAGGGGACACAGATACGCAGTATTTT